The TCR beta chain under discussion was sequenced for a study of cytomegalovirus exposure and HLA in healthy donors. General observations from the study: Despite most TCR sequences being rare, some public TCRs occurred in many donors. The study flagged about 150 TCR beta chains as cytomegalovirus-associated.

V was pared by 0 bases and J by 3 bases, with 9 bases between. This CDR3 spans 15 amino acids. CDR1 and CDR2 (germline): SGDLS, YYNGEE. Turning to this clone: Its antigen is still unknown.

The study ran its PCR with 60 Vbeta and 13 Jbeta primers. Original methodology: The authors later counted about 80 million unique TCR beta chains, 9 million to 14 million of them shared. Repertoires were generated with immunoSEQ multiplex PCR, while TCRdb's copy carries only in-frame clones and drops some. V and J calls and clone size are as listed in that table; D and trimming were resolved from the DNA. Found here are approximately 150,000 clones, approximately 80% of them singletons; the top ten hold about 2.6%. Sequencing was done on a sample of PBMCs. The receptor was isolated from a woman in her thirties or forties in good health and CMV-seropositive. The chain has TRBV9 and TRBJ1-4, with D unclear. Written as DNA, the CDR3 is TGTGCCAGCAGCGTAGGAGGGTTCGCTAATGAAAAACTGTTTTTT. This encodes CASSVGGFANEKLFF.